These 22 T cell receptor beta chains share one sample of origin, sequenced in a study of T cell repertoires in cytomegalovirus infection. Each CDR3 protein is one row after TCRdb ran MiXCR on the reads. The sample lists a few hundred thousand distinct CDR3 sequences; about a sixth were seen once. The material sequenced was PBMCs. The receptor source for this set is a human donor in good health (CMV status not recorded). Some clones in this sample may be carry-over from other donors' samples.

This clonotype was observed at least ten times. The rearrangement links TRBV7-2 to TRBJ2-3; possible D gene TRBD2, 6 bases. Germline loops: CDR1 SGHTA, CDR2 FQGNSA. Trimming removed 4 bases at V and 1 base at J, with 18 bases between. The CDR3 runs to 17 residues. The CDR3 sequence: CASSSPLRAGRTDTQYF. The CDR3 DNA reads as TGTGCCAGCAGCTCCCCCCTCCGGGCGGGGCGCACAGATACGCAGTATTTT.

V usage is TRBV12-3 or TRBV12-4 and J usage is TRBJ2-4; possibly TRBD1 or TRBD2 for D (5 bases each). This CDR3 spans 15 amino acids. Trimming took off 5 bases at V and 3 bases at J, with 14 bases between the two ends. Here the CDR3 DNA reads TGTGCCAGCAGTGTATCCGGGGCCCTCAAAAACATTCAGTACTTC. It codes for CASSVSGALKNIQYF.

This clonotype came up a few times. The J gene is TRBJ1-2, the V gene TRBV20-1; D is perhaps TRBD1 (6 bases). Trimming removed 5 bases at V and 2 bases at J, with 15 bases between. The CDR3 contains 14 residues. Germline CDR1 reads DFQATT; CDR2 reads SNEGSKA (reference sequence). CDR3 sequence (DNA): TGCAGTGCTGCCCGGGGGGCGCAGAACTATGGCTACACCTTC. Translation gives CSAARGAQNYGYTF.

In this sample, this clonotype turned up a few times. The J gene is TRBJ1-3, the V gene TRBV12-3 or TRBV12-4, with TRBD1 as a possible D gene (6 bases). The CDR3 length is 15 residues. V was pared by 7 bases and J by 3 bases, with 16 bases between. This chain's CDR3 is CASTLEGGLGNTIYF. DNA for the CDR3: TGTGCCAGCACCCTAGAGGGGGGCCTTGGAAACACCATATATTTT.

The gene calls are TRBV18 and TRBJ1-2; no firm D call. Germline V gene lookup returns CDR1 KGHSH and CDR2 LQKENI. V lost 3 bases and J 0 bases, leaving 11 bases between the germline ends. CDR3 length equals 15 residues. The CDR3 DNA reads as TGTGCCAGCTCACCGGGTTTTGACGCTAACTATGGCTACACCTTC. Protein product: CASSPGFDANYGYTF.

V is TRBV10-3 and J is TRBJ1-2; TRBD1 agrees at 7 bases. CDR1 is ENHRY, CDR2 SYGVKD, per germline. This CDR3 is built from 14 residues. V lost 5 bases to trimming and J lost 0 bases; unmatched junction nucleotides: 3. CDR3 in DNA: TGTGCCATCAGTCCAGGGGGACCTAACTATGGCTACACCTTC. Amino acid sequence: CAISPGGPNYGYTF.

The chain is built from TRBV4-1 and TRBJ1-5; 8 nucleotides agree with TRBD1. After removal of 0 bases from V and 7 bases from J, the junction contained 14 bases not matched to a gene. This CDR3 region has 18 residues. Germline V gene data show CDR1 as MGHRA and CDR2 as YSYEKL. As DNA, the CDR3 is TGCGCCAGCAGCCAAGACCCCCTGACAGGGGCGTTCATACAGCCCCAGCATTTT. Amino acids: CASSQDPLTGAFIQPQHF.

This clonotype came up a few times. This chain connects TRBV20-1 to TRBJ2-7; D may be TRBD2 (5 bases). Germline V lookup: CDR1 DFQATT, CDR2 SNEGSKA (reference sequence). Trimming stripped 0 bases from V and 4 bases from J, with 10 bases between. The CDR3 loop spans 13 amino acids. The CDR3 here is CSARERGIYEQYF. CDR3 bases: TGCAGTGCTAGAGAACGGGGTATTTACGAGCAGTACTTC.

This clonotype was counted at least ten times. This rearrangement joins TRBV7-2 to TRBJ1-5, with D unresolved. Germline V CDR1 and CDR2: SGHTA, FQGNSA. The V end lost 4 bases, the J end lost 3 bases, and 7 bases lay between the germline ends. CDR3 size: 13 residues. In DNA, the CDR3 is TGTGCCAGCAGCTCTTCGAACAATCAGCCCCAGCATTTT. It is translated as CASSSSNNQPQHF. Using reference TRBV7-2 and TRBJ1-5 for the parts outside the CDR3, the full variable domain is GAGVSQSPSNKVTEKGKDVELRCDPISGHTALYWYRQSLGQGLEFLIYFQGNSAPDKSGLPSDRFSAERTGGSVSTLTIQRTQQEDSAVYLCASSSSNNQPQHFGDGTRLSIL.

This chain uses TRBV5-4 with TRBJ2-2, with 8 nucleotides matching TRBD2. The length of the CDR3 is 18 residues. V was clipped by 4 bases and J by 4 bases; unmatched bases: 15. Looked up from germline, CDR1 is SGHNT and CDR2 is YYREEE (reference sequence). The CDR3 DNA reads as TGTGCCAGCAGCCTTAGTGTTTGGCCCGGGGGGGTCACCGGGGAGCTGTTTTTT. This codes for CASSLSVWPGGVTGELFF. Drawing the rest from reference TRBV5-4 and TRBJ2-2, the complete variable domain is ETGVTQSPTHLIKTRGQQVTLRCSSQSGHNTVSWYQQALGQGPQFIFQYYREEENGRGNFPPRFSGLQFPNYSSELNVNALELDDSALYLCASSLSVWPGGVTGELFFGEGSRLTVL.

The sample holds many counts of this clonotype. This rearrangement joins TRBV7-2 to TRBJ1-2, with D hard to call. CDR1 is SGHTA, CDR2 FQGNSA, per germline. The V gene lost 5 bases and the J gene lost 2 bases, with 15 bases spanning the gap. This CDR3 is 15 amino acids long. The chain's CDR3 is CASSLSIGQNYGYTF. For the CDR3, the DNA is TGTGCCAGCAGCCTGAGTATAGGCCAAAACTATGGCTACACCTTC.

This clonotype came up many times. This chain uses TRBV7-2 with TRBJ1-5, with D unclear. The CDR3 spans 15 residues. CDR1 is SGHTA and CDR2 is FQGNSA in the germline V gene. V was trimmed by 1 base and J by 7 bases, leaving 14 bases between them. The chain's CDR3 is CASSLDMGLRQPQHF. CDR3 bases: TGTGCCAGCAGCTTAGATATGGGGTTACGCCAGCCCCAGCATTTT.

The chain employs TRBV10-3 and TRBJ2-7; D is perhaps TRBD1 or TRBD2 (5 bases each). Germline V gene data show CDR1 as ENHRY and CDR2 as SYGVKD. CDR3 length equals 11 residues. V was clipped by 7 bases and J by 6 bases, with 10 bases between them. CDR3 sequence: CAIMGTGEQYF. DNA of the CDR3: TGTGCCATCATGGGGACGGGCGAGCAGTACTTC.

As for this clonotype: A much larger clone lies one base from this, so it may be a read error. This chain uses TRBV6-6 with TRBJ2-4; TRBD1 might be the D (6 bases). Per the germline V gene, CDR1 is MNHNY and CDR2 is SVGAGI (reference sequence). CDR3 length: 14 amino acids. Trimming took off 7 bases at V and 7 bases at J, with 17 bases between the two ends. This CDR3 reads CASKVRDTHNIQYF. DNA for the CDR3: TGTGCCAGCAAGGTCCGGGACACACATAACATTCAGTACTTC.

This clonotype was seen many times. The chain uses TRBV28 and TRBJ2-7; D may be TRBD2 (6 bases). Germline V gene sequence: CDR1 MDHEN, CDR2 SYDVKM. The germline V and J ends were trimmed by 7 bases and 0 bases, with 10 bases remaining between them. CDR3 size: 13 residues. CDR3 DNA sequence: TGTGCCAGCAACGGACTAACCTCCTACGAGCAGTACTTC. It yields the protein CASNGLTSYEQYF.

With respect to this clonotype: This sequence may be a read error, since a much larger clone differs from it by one base. The chain couples TRBV27 to TRBJ2-1; either TRBD1 or TRBD2 may fit D (7 bases each). Germline loops: CDR1 MNHEY, CDR2 SMNVEV (reference sequence). This CDR3 has 19 amino acids. Trimming removed 2 bases from V and 12 bases from J, with 32 bases in between. The CDR3 sequence is CASSLGAGRGPSGLIVQFF. CDR3 bases: TGTGCCAGCAGTTTAGGTGCAGGGAGGGGGCCCTCCGGCCTTATTGTGCAGTTCTTC.

This clonotype occurred many times. This chain connects TRBV7-2 to TRBJ1-2; unclear D gene. CDR3 length: 14 residues. Trimming pared 1 base from V and 4 bases from J, leaving 10 bases between. Germline CDR1 SGHTA, CDR2 FQGNSA. The CDR3 nucleotides are TGTGCCAGCAGCTTAGAGTTGGGGATCTATGGCTACACCTTC. Its protein is CASSLELGIYGYTF.

This clonotype was seen more than once but under ten times. The gene calls are TRBV18 and TRBJ1-1, with TRBD1 identical over 10 bases. Losses at the gene ends were 3 bases for V and 0 bases for J; bases not matched to a gene: 4. The CDR3 extends over 16 amino acids. Per the germline V gene, CDR1 is KGHSH and CDR2 is LQKENI. CDR3 loop: CASSPGDRGMNTEAFF. In nucleotides, the CDR3 is TGTGCCAGCTCACCGGGGGACAGGGGAATGAACACTGAAGCTTTCTTT.

Regarding this clonotype: A much larger clone differs from this one at a single base, so this may be a read error. V usage is TRBV7-2 and J usage is TRBJ2-2; 7 nucleotides match TRBD2. Trimming removed 3 bases from V and 7 bases from J; junction bases left unmatched: 11. Germline V lookup: CDR1 SGHTA, CDR2 FQGNSA. This CDR3 comprises 16 residues. CDR3 coding DNA: TGTGCCAGCAGCTTTCCCCCCAGCGGGGCCTTCGGGGAGCTGTTTTTT. Translated: CASSFPPSGAFGELFF. Together with reference TRBV7-2 and TRBJ2-2, the CDR3 gives the full variable domain: GAGVSQSPSNKVTEKGKDVELRCDPISGHTALYWYRQSLGQGLEFLIYFQGNSAPDKSGLPSDRFSAERTGGSVSTLTIQRTQQEDSAVYLCASSFPPSGAFGELFFGEGSRLTVL.

The J gene is TRBJ2-3, the V gene TRBV12-3 or TRBV12-4, with 16 bases aligning to TRBD2. The CDR3 extends over 18 amino acids. V was clipped by 4 bases and J by 1 base; unmatched bases: 5. The CDR3 is CASSSGTSGGGGTDTQYF. The CDR3 coding sequence is TGTGCCAGCAGTTCCGGGACTAGCGGGGGGGGCGGCACAGATACGCAGTATTTT.

This chain links TRBV6-5 with TRBJ2-1, with D tentatively TRBD1 (7 bases). This CDR3 contains 15 residues. CDR1 and CDR2 (germline): MNHEY, SVGAGI. V lost 2 bases to trimming and J lost 3 bases, with 11 bases between them. In nucleotides, the CDR3 is TGTGCCAGCAGTTACGACCAGGGGGGCTACAATGAGCAGTTCTTC. Its translation is CASSYDQGGYNEQFF.

V is TRBV5-1 and J is TRBJ1-1, with a weak D call TRBD1 (6 bases). The CDR3 length is 14 residues. Trimming removed 4 bases from V and 2 bases from J, with 12 bases in between. The V gene's germline CDR1 is SGHRS and CDR2 YFSETQ. CDR3 DNA sequence: TGCGCCAGCAGCCCCCGGGACATTAACACTGAAGCTTTCTTT. It yields the protein CASSPRDINTEAFF. The complete variable domain, with remaining parts taken from reference TRBV5-1 and TRBJ1-1, reads KAGVTQTPRYLIKTRGQQVTLSCSPISGHRSVSWYQQTPGQGLQFLFEYFSETQRNKGNFPGRFSGRQFSNSRSEMNVSTLELGDSALYLCASSPRDINTEAFFGQGTRLTVV.